A single sample is the source of the 13 T cell receptor beta chains below, sequenced in a study of T cell responses to AZD1222 COVID-19 vaccine. Only in-frame clones appear in the TCRdb table, and some are missing; sequencing was by immunoSEQ multiplex PCR. The table has about 160,000 clones, roughly nine tenths seen once; the top ten hold less than 2.5%. This specimen was peripheral blood, taken on day 0 of AZD1222 vaccination. The origin of the receptors is an adult in good health.

The V and J genes are TRBV30 and TRBJ2-3, with TRBD2 matching over 10 bases. This CDR3 spans 15 amino acids. Germline loops: CDR1 GTSNPN, CDR2 SVGIG (reference sequence). The V gene end was trimmed by 0 bases and the J gene end by 4 bases; junction bases not matched to a gene: 4. The CDR3 loop reads CAWSVSGGAADTQYF. The CDR3 DNA is TGTGCCTGGAGTGTAAGCGGGGGGGCAGCAGATACGCAGTATTTT.

V and J are TRBV28 and TRBJ1-6; D is ambiguous. Germline CDR1 MDHEN, CDR2 SYDVKM. V lost 5 bases and J lost 9, with 20 bases in between. The CDR3 contains 16 residues. CDR3 DNA sequence: TGTGCCAGCAGTCCCGAAAGAGGGTTCAAGGGTTCACCCCTCCACTTT. Translating gives CASSPERGFKGSPLHF.

As DNA, the CDR3 is TGTGCCAGCAGCCAAGAGATGGGACCAGGGGATCCCCAGCATTTT. It specifies CASSQEMGPGDPQHF. The rearrangement uses TRBV4-2 and TRBJ1-5, with a weak D call TRBD1 (6 bases). The V and J ends lost 0 bases and 10 bases respectively, with 16 bases between them. The germline CDR1 and CDR2 sequences are LGHNA and YNFKEQ. This CDR3 contains 15 residues.

This sequence joins TRBV7-2 and TRBJ2-1, with 9 bases fitting TRBD1. Germline-derived CDR1 and CDR2 are SGHTA and FQGNSA. The CDR3 has 15 amino acids. V trimming: 5 bases; J trimming: 2 bases; junction bases outside the gene matches: 4. In DNA form, the CDR3 reads TGTGCCAGCAGCCCTGGGACAGGGCCCTACAATGAGCAGTTCTTC. It encodes CASSPGTGPYNEQFF.

This clone came up once. The rearrangement joins TRBV6-4 to TRBJ1-5, with a possible D match to TRBD1 (5 bases). The V end was cut by 10 bases, the J end by 5 bases, with 24 bases between. This CDR3 contains 16 residues. The germline CDR1 and CDR2 sequences are MRHNA and SNTAGT. Written as DNA, the CDR3 is TGTGCCACCCCCCAGCATACGGGACCCTATCATCAGCCCCAGCATTTT. Its translation: CATPQHTGPYHQPQHF.

This clone was seen a single time. The V and J genes are TRBV10-2 and TRBJ2-3; D remains unclear. The germline V gene encodes CDR1 WSHSY and CDR2 SAAADI. The CDR3 is 12 amino acids. The V end lost 10 bases, the J end lost 1 base, and 9 bases lay between the germline ends. The CDR3 region is CATNRGTDTQYF. As DNA, the CDR3 is TGCGCCACCAACCGCGGCACAGATACGCAGTATTTT.

The CDR3 DNA reads as TGCGCCAGCAGCCAAGATCCAGGGGAGAGTTCACCCCTCCACTTT. Its translation is CASSQDPGESSPLHF. This chain uses TRBV4-3 with TRBJ1-6, with D maybe TRBD1 (6 bases). Deletions cut 0 bases from V and 9 bases from J, with 12 bases between. CDR3 length: 15 amino acids. Germline V gives CDR1 LGHNA, CDR2 YSLEER.

The CDR3 region has the DNA TGTGCCAGCAGCTTACTACTAGCGGGGGAGCAGTTCTTC. Protein product: CASSLLLAGEQFF. V usage is TRBV7-2 and J usage is TRBJ2-1; 10 nucleotides agree with TRBD2. Germline V lookup: CDR1 SGHTA, CDR2 FQGNSA. V dropped 2 bases and J dropped 10; count of bases not matched to a gene: 2. The CDR3 covers 13 residues.

The chain is built from TRBV10-3 and TRBJ2-2; D unresolved. V lost 2 bases and J lost 5, with 12 bases in between. Germline values: CDR1 ENHRY, CDR2 SYGVKD. CDR3 length: 15 residues. CDR3 loop: CAISEKGERTGELFF. In DNA form, the CDR3 reads TGTGCCATCAGTGAGAAGGGCGAGAGGACCGGGGAGCTGTTTTTT.

This chain uses TRBV28 with TRBJ2-7; D gene ambiguous. The V gene's germline CDR1 is MDHEN and CDR2 SYDVKM. V lost 7 bases to trimming and J lost 0 bases, with 7 bases between them. CDR3 length: 12 residues. DNA of the CDR3: TGTGCCAGCAACCAATACTCCTACGAGCAGTACTTC. Translating gives CASNQYSYEQYF.

This chain uses TRBV20-1 with TRBJ1-1; possible D gene TRBD1, 6 bases. Germline V CDR1 and CDR2: DFQATT, SNEGSKA (reference sequence). This CDR3 spans 11 amino acids. V was trimmed by 1 base and J by 8 bases, leaving 8 bases between them. In DNA, the CDR3 is TGCAGTGCTAGAGTTGACAGGGAAGCTTTCTTT. Translation: CSARVDREAFF.

This CDR3 reads CASSPFPPRAYEQYF. In DNA, the CDR3 is TGTGCCAGCAGCCCATTCCCCCCAAGAGCCTACGAGCAGTACTTC. The V gene is TRBV3-1 (or the pseudogene TRBV3-2), the J gene TRBJ2-7, with D hard to call. This CDR3 is built from 15 residues. Germline V lookup: CDR1 LGHDT, CDR2 YNNKEL (reference sequence). V was cut by 4 bases and J by 2 bases, with 15 bases left in between.

This clone was observed once. This chain links TRBV27 with TRBJ1-4, with 7 nucleotides matching TRBD1. The CDR3 covers 14 residues. Germline V gene lookup returns CDR1 MNHEY and CDR2 SMNVEV (reference sequence). V shed 5 bases, J shed 7 bases, and the junction held 7 bases outside the gene matches. The DNA of the CDR3 is TGTGCCAGCAGTGCACAGGGGTCCGGTGAAAAACTGTTTTTT. Its translation is CASSAQGSGEKLFF.